This T cell receptor beta chain comes out of a study of cytotoxic CD8 clonotypes in ibrutinib-treated CLL. Study background: The samples contained hundreds of thousands of productive templates on average. They also contained an average of approximately 94,000 productive rearrangements. Whole-study findings and limits: Upon ibrutinib response clonality rose, and upon progression it fell back toward baseline. Baseline clonality exceeded age-matched healthy donors and tracked circulating CD8+ T-cell counts. The study found public clonotypes uncommon, contracting or stable on treatment.

Sequencing used immunoSEQ multiplex PCR; TCRdb keeps in-frame clones, though not all of them. In the table there are about 76,000 clones, around 84% of which are singletons. CDR1 and CDR2 (germline): SGHTA, FQGNSA. V was pared by 6 bases and J by 0 bases, with 14 bases of the junction left unmatched. CDR3 length equals 18 residues. Remarks on this clone: The antigen is not known.

The rearrangement links TRBV7-2 to TRBJ1-1; 9 nucleotides align to TRBD1. Here the sequenced sample was PBMCs, taken before ibrutinib treatment. The origin of this receptor is a human donor with chronic lymphocytic leukemia. The CDR3 DNA reads as TGTGCCAGCAGACTAACAACAGGGGGCTTAGTAGTGAACACTGAAGCTTTCTTT. This translates into CASRLTTGGLVVNTEAFF.